This entry lists 32 T cell receptor beta chains sequenced from one sample in a study of cytomegalovirus exposure and HLA in healthy donors. It was with 60 Vbeta and 13 Jbeta primers that the PCR ran. Clones were sequenced by immunoSEQ multiplex PCR, and TCRdb holds only the in-frame ones, with some missing. Altogether under 200,000 clones are present, more than 60% being singletons, with the ten largest covering just under 5%. The sample consisted of PBMCs. All receptors derive from a male donor in good health and CMV-seronegative.

In its sample, this clone was seen once. The chain joins TRBV6-1 to TRBJ1-2, with D unresolved. Trimming cost V 4 bases and J 3 bases, with 12 bases left between them. Per the germline V gene, CDR1 is MNHNS and CDR2 is SASEGT. This CDR3 is 14 amino acids long. The CDR3 here is CASSGTGEDYGYTF. CDR3 DNA: TGTGCCAGCAGTGGAACGGGAGAAGACTATGGCTACACCTTC.

The chain couples TRBV2 to TRBJ1-2; 7 nucleotides match TRBD1. V lost 6 bases to trimming and J lost 3 bases; unmatched junction nucleotides: 7. Germline loops: CDR1 SNHLY, CDR2 FYNNEI. The CDR3 contains 14 residues. The CDR3: CASRATGDDYGYTF. DNA for the CDR3: TGTGCCAGCAGGGCCACAGGGGACGACTATGGCTACACCTTC. Full variable domain (outside the CDR3, taken from reference TRBV2 and TRBJ1-2): EPEVTQTPSHQVTQMGQEVILRCVPISNHLYFYWYRQILGQKVEFLVSFYNNEISEKSEIFDDQFSVERPDGSNFTLKIRSTKLEDSAMYFCASRATGDDYGYTFGSGTRLTVV.

The chain has TRBV7-9 and TRBJ1-2, with D possibly matching TRBD1 (5 bases). V lost 2 bases, J lost 7 bases, and 14 bases lay in between. Germline CDR1 reads SEHNR; CDR2 reads FQNEAQ (reference sequence). This CDR3 has 14 amino acids. The DNA of the CDR3 is TGTGCCAGCAGCTTAAACTCTCAGGGCAGTGGCTACACCTTC. It yields the protein CASSLNSQGSGYTF.

The chain employs TRBV2 and TRBJ2-1; D is perhaps TRBD2 (6 bases). Per the germline V gene, CDR1 is SNHLY and CDR2 is FYNNEI. Trimming cost V 7 bases and J 5 bases, with 12 bases left between them. The CDR3 consists of 13 residues. The CDR3 nucleotides read TGTGCCAGCAAGCAGTGGGGGGACAATGAGCAGTTCTTC. This gives the protein CASKQWGDNEQFF.

The chain couples TRBV5-6 to TRBJ2-7; perhaps TRBD2 as D (6 bases). The CDR3 is made up of 15 amino acids. V lost 2 bases and J 2 bases, leaving 14 bases between the germline ends. Germline CDR1 is SGHDT and CDR2 is YYEEEE. In nucleotides, the CDR3 is TGTGCCAGCAGCTTCCTTTCGGGAGCTCCCTACGAGCAGTACTTC. This translates into CASSFLSGAPYEQYF.

The chain employs TRBV7-9 and TRBJ1-5, with D possibly TRBD1 on 6 matching bases. V dropped 1 base and J dropped 1 base, with 8 bases sitting between them. Germline assignment: CDR1 SEHNR and CDR2 FQNEAQ (reference sequence). CDR3 length: 15 amino acids. The CDR3 DNA reads as TGTGCCAGCAGCTTAGATGGGGGCAGCAATCAGCCCCAGCATTTT. Amino acid sequence: CASSLDGGSNQPQHF.

The gene calls are TRBV7-8 and TRBJ2-2, with TRBD2 matching 14 bases. Germline CDR1 SGHVS, CDR2 FQNEAQ. The V and J ends lost 5 bases and 7 bases, in that order; junction bases with no gene match: 9. CDR3 size: 17 residues. DNA of the CDR3: TGTGCCAGCAGCCCGGGACTAGCGGGGGCTGGGGTCGGGGAGCTGTTTTTT. Its translation: CASSPGLAGAGVGELFF.

This chain links TRBV18 with TRBJ2-1; D possibly corresponds to TRBD2 (5 bases). CDR1 is KGHSH, CDR2 LQKENI, per germline. This CDR3 is built from 15 residues. Trimming stripped 4 bases from V and 8 bases from J, with 18 bases between. The CDR3 here is CASSLWASGVDEQFF. The CDR3 coding sequence is TGTGCCAGCTCACTATGGGCCTCCGGGGTGGATGAGCAGTTCTTC.

Comments on this clone: Other nucleotide sequences in the sample specify the same CDR3. This sequence joins TRBV9 and TRBJ1-1; TRBD1 might be the D (6 bases). This CDR3 region has 15 residues. Germline CDR1 reads SGDLS; CDR2 reads YYNGEE. The V gene lost 1 base and the J gene lost 5 bases, with 15 bases spanning the gap. DNA for the CDR3: TGTGCCAGCAGCGTAACGGCAGGGGTAGATACTGAAGCTTTCTTT. It yields the protein CASSVTAGVDTEAFF. Full variable domain (outside the CDR3, taken from reference TRBV9 and TRBJ1-1): DSGVTQTPKHLITATGQRVTLRCSPRSGDLSVYWYQQSLDQGLQFLIQYYNGEERAKGNILERFSAQQFPDLHSELNLSSLELGDSALYFCASSVTAGVDTEAFFGQGTRLTVV.

The V gene is TRBV11-1, the J gene TRBJ1-1, with TRBD1 as a possible D gene (5 bases). V was trimmed by 5 bases and J by 6 bases, leaving 13 bases between them. Looked up from germline, CDR1 is SGHAT and CDR2 is FQDESV (reference sequence). The CDR3 spans 13 residues. CDR3 region: CASSRRGLSEAFF. The CDR3 nucleotides are TGTGCCAGCAGCCGAAGGGGACTCTCTGAAGCTTTCTTT.

This chain joins TRBV7-8 and TRBJ2-7; no reliable D call. CDR1 is SGHVS, CDR2 FQNEAQ, per germline. The length of the CDR3 is 15 residues. V shed 7 bases and J shed 2 bases, with 18 bases lying between them. The CDR3 here is CASTQISRSTYEQYF. The CDR3 bases are TGTGCCAGCACCCAGATTTCAAGGAGCACCTACGAGCAGTACTTC.

The chain has TRBV6-5 and TRBJ2-3; maybe TRBD2 (5 bases). This CDR3 region has 15 residues. Deletions cut 0 bases from V and 3 bases from J, with 10 bases between. Per germline, CDR1 MNHEY and CDR2 SVGAGI. CDR3 coding DNA: TGTGCCAGCAGTTACTCGAATCGGGGTACAGATACGCAGTATTTT. Translating gives CASSYSNRGTDTQYF.

This clone is medium-sized by share. The V gene is TRBV13, the J gene TRBJ2-1; 10 bases match TRBD1. This CDR3 region has 16 residues. CDR1 PRHDT and CDR2 FYEKMQ come from the germline V gene (reference sequence). V shed 4 bases, J shed 4 bases, and the junction held 7 bases outside the gene matches. The CDR3, as DNA: TGTGCCAGCAGCTACGACCGGGACAGGGGATACAATGAGCAGTTCTTC. As protein: CASSYDRDRGYNEQFF.

This clone was picked up a small number of times. Here the CDR3 reads CASSLVRGGQPQHF. CDR3 bases: TGTGCCAGCAGCTTAGTCAGGGGTGGTCAGCCCCAGCATTTT. The chain links TRBV5-6 to TRBJ1-5, with D possibly matching TRBD1 (6 bases). Per germline, CDR1 SGHDT and CDR2 YYEEEE. The CDR3 has 14 residues. With 2 bases removed from V and 6 bases from J, the gap between germline ends came to 12 bases.

The gene calls are TRBV28 and TRBJ1-5, with 7 bases fitting TRBD1. Germline V gives CDR1 MDHEN, CDR2 SYDVKM. The V and J ends lost 5 bases and 2 bases, in that order; junction bases with no gene match: 9. CDR3 size: 16 residues. In DNA form, the CDR3 reads TGTGCCAGCAGTGAACGGTACAGGGGCGGCAATCAGCCCCAGCATTTT. Encoded protein: CASSERYRGGNQPQHF. Drawing the rest from reference TRBV28 and TRBJ1-5, the complete variable domain is DVKVTQSSRYLVKRTGEKVFLECVQDMDHENMFWYRQDPGLGLRLIYFSYDVKMKEKGDIPEGYSVSREKKERFSLILESASTNQTSMYLCASSERYRGGNQPQHFGDGTRLSIL.

CDR3 DNA: TGTGCCAGCAGTAGGACAGAGAGCTCCTACGAGCAGTACTTC. Translation: CASSRTESSYEQYF. V gene TRBV6-5 combines with J gene TRBJ2-7; maybe TRBD1 (6 bases). The length of the CDR3 is 14 residues. Trimming took 5 bases from V and 0 from J, leaving 11 bases between them. Germline CDR1 is MNHEY and CDR2 is SVGAGI.

The V and J genes are TRBV7-8 and TRBJ2-5, with 7 bases aligning to TRBD1. This CDR3 comprises 13 residues. Germline values: CDR1 SGHVS, CDR2 FQNEAQ. The ends lost 1 base at V and 10 bases at J; junction bases unmatched: 6. DNA of the CDR3: TGTGCCAGCAGCTTAGAACAGGGACAGCTCCAGTACTTC. Its translation is CASSLEQGQLQYF.

In its sample, this clone was seen a few times. One junction end does not reproduce the germline sequence, and a read error may be involved. The rearrangement uses TRBV5-1 and TRBJ1-1; 7 bases agree with TRBD1. This CDR3 has 15 residues. CDR1 is SGHRS, CDR2 YFSETQ, per germline. The chain's CDR3 is CASSHLDRVNTEAFF. The CDR3 nucleotides are TGCGCCAGCAGCCACCTCGACAGGGTGAATACTGAAGCTTTCTTT.

The chain uses TRBV4-3 and TRBJ1-1; D gene unclear. The CDR3 extends over 14 amino acids. Germline V CDR1 and CDR2: LGHNA, YSLEER. V was pared by 3 bases and J by 7 bases, with 15 bases between. DNA of the CDR3: TGCGCCAGCAGCCAGGAGGCTCAGAGCAGTGAAGCTTTCTTT. It encodes CASSQEAQSSEAFF.

This chain joins TRBV7-9 and TRBJ2-2, with 7 bases matching TRBD1. This CDR3 comprises 15 residues. V dropped 1 base and J dropped 4; count of bases not matched to a gene: 3. CDR1 is SEHNR and CDR2 is FQNEAQ in the germline V gene (reference sequence). CDR3 in amino acids: CASSLGDRSTGELFF. The DNA for the CDR3 is TGTGCCAGCAGCTTAGGGGACAGATCCACCGGGGAGCTGTTTTTT.

The rearrangement uses TRBV27 and TRBJ2-7; D is unresolved. This CDR3 is 14 amino acids long. Germline assignment: CDR1 MNHEY and CDR2 SMNVEV (reference sequence). Trimming cost V 3 bases and J 5 bases, with 14 bases left between them. CDR3 sequence (DNA): TGTGCCAGCAGTTTCCATGGTCCGCGTAACGAGCAGTACTTC. It is translated as CASSFHGPRNEQYF.

The chain is built from TRBV2 and TRBJ1-2, with D perhaps matching TRBD1 (6 bases). The V and J ends lost 3 bases and 8 bases respectively, with 10 bases between them. Germline loops: CDR1 SNHLY, CDR2 FYNNEI. The CDR3 loop spans 12 amino acids. Here the CDR3 DNA reads TGTGCCAGCAGTGATACAGGGCGAGGCTACACCTTC. Translation: CASSDTGRGYTF. The complete variable domain, with remaining parts taken from reference TRBV2 and TRBJ1-2, reads EPEVTQTPSHQVTQMGQEVILRCVPISNHLYFYWYRQILGQKVEFLVSFYNNEISEKSEIFDDQFSVERPDGSNFTLKIRSTKLEDSAMYFCASSDTGRGYTFGSGTRLTVV.

The gene calls are TRBV5-4 and TRBJ1-4, with a weak D call TRBD1 (6 bases). CDR3 length equals 16 residues. In germline, CDR1 is SGHNT, CDR2 YYREEE (reference sequence). The V end was cut by 0 bases, the J end by 8 bases, with 17 bases between. The CDR3 sequence: CASSLGGERGNEKLFF. In nucleotides, the CDR3 is TGTGCCAGCAGCTTGGGAGGAGAAAGGGGGAACGAAAAACTGTTTTTT.

The gene calls are TRBV2 and TRBJ1-6; D is perhaps TRBD1 (5 bases). The germline CDR1 and CDR2 sequences are SNHLY and FYNNEI. The germline V and J ends were trimmed by 3 bases and 10 bases, with 16 bases remaining between them. This CDR3 comprises 15 residues. CDR3 amino acids: CASSEWFQGRSPLHF. CDR3 nucleotide sequence: TGTGCCAGCAGTGAGTGGTTCCAGGGCCGCTCACCCCTCCACTTT. Complete variable domain (other parts from reference TRBV2 and TRBJ1-6): EPEVTQTPSHQVTQMGQEVILRCVPISNHLYFYWYRQILGQKVEFLVSFYNNEISEKSEIFDDQFSVERPDGSNFTLKIRSTKLEDSAMYFCASSEWFQGRSPLHFGNGTRLTVT.

The genes are TRBV11-2 and TRBJ2-6; 9 bases align to TRBD1. Germline V gene sequence: CDR1 SGHAT, CDR2 FQNNGV. J gave up 4 bases and V 5 bases, and 15 bases lay outside the gene matches. The CDR3 is 19 amino acids. CDR3 amino acids: CASSVNRDRVLRGANVLTF. The CDR3 region has the DNA TGTGCCAGCAGCGTAAACCGGGACAGGGTTCTTCGGGGGGCCAACGTCCTGACTTTC.

The genes are TRBV15 and TRBJ2-4; 7 nucleotides line up with TRBD1. From germline, CDR1 is LNHNV and CDR2 YYDKDF (reference sequence). J lost 5 bases, V lost 3 bases, and 1 base had no gene match. This CDR3 has 13 residues. The CDR3 loop reads CATSSDRENIQYF. CDR3 DNA: TGTGCCACCAGCAGCGACAGGGAAAACATTCAGTACTTC.

The chain has TRBV5-4 and TRBJ2-3, with D maybe TRBD2 (5 bases). V gave up 0 bases and J gave up 10 bases, with 9 bases separating them. Germline V gene data show CDR1 as SGHNT and CDR2 as YYREEE (reference sequence). There are 12 residues in the CDR3. The CDR3 sequence: CASSLEQRAQYF. CDR3 nucleotide sequence: TGTGCCAGCAGCTTGGAGCAGAGGGCGCAGTATTTT.

Only one count was recorded for this clone. V usage is TRBV6-4 and J usage is TRBJ2-2, with no clear D. Germline V gives CDR1 MRHNA, CDR2 SNTAGT. With 5 bases removed from V and 1 base from J, the gap between germline ends came to 8 bases. The CDR3 contains 14 residues. The CDR3 DNA follows: TGTGCCAGCAGTAAGAACAGGAACACCGGGGAGCTGTTTTTT. Protein: CASSKNRNTGELFF.

The chain recombines TRBV27 with TRBJ2-3; 10 bases agree with TRBD2. With 5 bases clipped from V and 0 bases from J, the junction kept 5 bases outside the gene matches. The CDR3 runs to 16 residues. The germline V gene has CDR1 MNHEY and CDR2 SMNVEV (reference sequence). The CDR3 region has the DNA TGTGCCAGCAGTCCTCAGGGACTAGCGAGCACAGATACGCAGTATTTT. Protein product: CASSPQGLASTDTQYF.

The V call is TRBV28, the J call TRBJ2-2, with D uncertain. Germline CDR1 reads MDHEN; CDR2 reads SYDVKM. The CDR3 sequence is 15 residues long. The ends were cut back, 2 bases at V and 4 bases at J, with 11 bases in the middle. The CDR3 DNA reads TGTGCCAGCAGTTTAAGTGTGATCGGCACCGGGGAGCTGTTTTTT. Translation gives CASSLSVIGTGELFF.

V and J are TRBV5-6 and TRBJ1-2; a possible D gene is TRBD1 (6 bases). CDR3 size: 15 residues. Germline CDR1 is SGHDT and CDR2 is YYEEEE. Trimming pared 4 bases from V and 2 bases from J, leaving 15 bases between. CDR3 DNA sequence: TGTGCCAGCAGCATGATCGACAGGTACAACTATGGCTACACCTTC. Protein product: CASSMIDRYNYGYTF.

The chain employs TRBV7-5 and TRBJ2-1; the table's D call, TRBD2, has no DNA check behind it. TRBV7-5 is labeled a pseudogene. This CDR3 spans 17 amino acids. The CDR3 coding sequence is TGTGCCGGTCACGAGGGTGGCTCTACCCCCGATTACAATGAGCAGTTCTTC. It translates to CAGHEGGSTPDYNEQFF.